This T cell receptor beta chain came from a study of cytomegalovirus exposure and HLA in healthy donors. Study details: Among several hundred genotyped donors, around 81% fell in the Caucasian-associated ancestry cluster. The study's findings and limits: Segments of the TCR beta V type were, in most cases, productive about 87% or about 30% of the time in an earlier analysis.

A multiplex PCR was run with 60 Vbeta primers and 13 Jbeta primers. In the original analysis: About 12 million shared chains were among the about 80 million unique TCR beta chains that a later analysis counted. Assay used: immunoSEQ multiplex PCR; TCRdb lists only in-frame clones, some missing. V and J calls plus clone size are reproduced from that table; the DNA served to infer D and trimming. The data show some 100,000 clones, about 75% seen once. V lost 1 base to trimming and J lost 0 bases; unmatched junction nucleotides: 0. The CDR3 has 14 residues. The germline gives CDR1 SGHTA, CDR2 FQGNSA. Comments on this clone: No antigen is known for it.

This sequence originates from a male donor in good health and CMV-seropositive. Sequencing was performed on PBMCs. The V gene is TRBV7-2, the J gene TRBJ2-7; 7 bases agree with TRBD1. Here the CDR3 DNA reads TGTGCCAGCAGCTTAGACAGGGGCTCCTACGAGCAGTACTTC. The encoded protein is CASSLDRGSYEQYF.